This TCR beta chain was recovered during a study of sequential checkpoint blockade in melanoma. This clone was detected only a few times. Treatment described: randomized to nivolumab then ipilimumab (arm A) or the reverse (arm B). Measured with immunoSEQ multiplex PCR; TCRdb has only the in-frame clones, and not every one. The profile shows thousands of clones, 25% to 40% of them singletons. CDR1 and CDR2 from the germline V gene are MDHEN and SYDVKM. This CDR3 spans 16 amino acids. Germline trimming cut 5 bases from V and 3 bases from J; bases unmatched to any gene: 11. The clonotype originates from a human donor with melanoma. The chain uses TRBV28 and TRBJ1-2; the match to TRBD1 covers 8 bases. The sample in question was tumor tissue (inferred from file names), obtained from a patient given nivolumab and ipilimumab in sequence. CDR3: CASSLPSRDRHYGYTF. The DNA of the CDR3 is TGTGCCAGCAGTCTTCCGTCCCGGGACAGGCACTATGGCTACACCTTC.